These T cell receptor beta chains were read from a single sample in a study of immune evolution from preneoplasia to lung adenocarcinoma. Sequenced by immunoSEQ multiplex PCR; TCRdb stores in-frame clones only, minus some. The repertoire has a few thousand clones, 76% of them found once; the top ten carry roughly 8.2%. Sequencing used FFPE minimally invasive lung adenocarcinoma tissue. Receptors originate from a person between 65 and 79 years old with lung adenocarcinoma. CDR3s include the opening cysteine and the closing phenylalanine or tryptophan. D genes are given only for firm matches. Clone size is not always given. Where it is, it says once, few, many or a class for expanded clones.

abundance	d_gene	j_gene	v_gene	CDR3aa	CDR3nt
few	.	TRBJ2-3	TRBV27	CASNSADTQYF	TGTGCCAGCAACTCGGCAGATACGCAGTATTTT
.	.	TRBJ2-1	TRBV19	CASSLGGLLNEQFF	TGTGCCAGTAGTTTGGGCGGACTGCTCAATGAGCAGTTCTTC
.	.	TRBJ1-5	TRBV30	CAWSAGASNQPQHF	TGTGCCTGGAGTGCAGGGGCGAGCAATCAGCCCCAGCATTTT
.	TRBD1	TRBJ2-5	TRBV5-1	CASSLAGTEYEEQYF	TGCGCCAGCAGCTTGGCTGGGACAGAGTACGAAGAGCAGTACTTC
.	.	TRBJ1-6	TRBV11-2	CASSPGRVFSPLHF	TGTGCCAGCAGCCCTGGCAGGGTCTTTTCACCCCTCCACTTT
few	.	TRBJ1-1	TRBV11-2	CASSPLWGRTEAFF	TGTGCCAGCAGCCCCTTGTGGGGGCGGACTGAAGCTTTCTTT
once	.	TRBJ2-2	TRBV11-2	CASSLVWGLGSGELFF	TGTGCCAGCAGCTTAGTATGGGGACTCGGATCCGGGGAGCTGTTTTTT
.	TRBD2	TRBJ2-1	TRBV29-1	CSVLMLAGPSEQFF	TGCAGCGTTTTGATGCTAGCGGGACCCAGTGAGCAGTTCTTC
.	.	TRBJ1-1	TRBV28	CASSPRTGRRTEAFF	TGTGCCAGCAGTCCTCGAACAGGGAGAAGGACTGAAGCTTTCTTT
once	TRBD1	TRBJ2-7	TRBV29-1	CSALGQDSYEQYF	TGCAGCGCTCTGGGACAGGACTCCTACGAGCAGTACTTC
.	TRBD2	TRBJ2-1	TRBV15	CATSRVAGGRNEQFF	TGTGCCACCAGCAGAGTTGCGGGGGGGCGGAATGAGCAGTTCTTC
once	TRBD1	TRBJ2-7	TRBV5-1	CASSMGQGTDEQYF	TGCGCCAGCAGCATGGGACAGGGAACCGACGAGCAGTACTTC
.	TRBD1	TRBJ1-1	TRBV29-1	CSVEDGTGKAFF	TGCAGCGTTGAAGACGGGACAGGGAAAGCTTTCTTT
once	.	TRBJ2-2	TRBV30	CAWSKGADTGELFF	TGTGCCTGGAGCAAAGGTGCTGACACCGGGGAGCTGTTTTTT
.	TRBD1	TRBJ1-5	TRBV7-2	CASSLTGGSGQPQHF	TGTGCCAGCAGCTTAACAGGGGGCTCGGGTCAGCCCCAGCATTTT
.	.	TRBJ1-1	TRBV9	CASSPGHHRISEAFF	TGTGCCAGCAGCCCTGGACACCACCGCATTTCTGAAGCTTTCTTT
.	.	TRBJ1-2	TRBV7-2	CASSPQSTLNYGYTF	TGTGCCAGCAGCCCCCAGTCGACCCTGAACTATGGCTACACCTTC
.	.	TRBJ1-5	TRBV2	CASSVGNEGPQHF	TGTGCCAGCAGTGTAGGGAACGAGGGGCCCCAGCATTTT
.	TRBD2	TRBJ2-1	TRBV4-3	CASSLGTSEINEQFF	TGCGCCAGCAGCCTCGGGACTAGCGAGATCAATGAGCAGTTCTTC
.	.	TRBJ1-4	TRBV7-9	CASSLPGGMKTPYNEKLFF	TGTGCCAGCAGCTTACCCGGAGGGATGAAAACGCCTTATAATGAAAAACTGTTTTTT
.	TRBD2	TRBJ2-1	TRBV5-1	CASSLLAGGSYNEQFF	TGCGCCAGCAGCTTGTTAGCGGGAGGGTCCTACAATGAGCAGTTCTTC
.	TRBD2	TRBJ2-2	TRBV5-4	CASSRGLAGAGGELFF	TGTGCCAGCAGCCGAGGACTAGCGGGAGCCGGCGGGGAGCTGTTTTTT
.	.	TRBJ2-3	TRBV15	CATSRDKPKVDTQYF	TGTGCCACCAGCAGAGATAAACCGAAGGTGGATACGCAGTATTTT
.	.	TRBJ2-7	TRBV5-7	CASSLFLSYEQYF	TGTGCCAGCAGCTTGTTTTTATCCTACGAGCAGTACTTC
.	TRBD2	TRBJ2-1	TRBV2	CASSSGGPYPSYNEQFF	TGTGCCAGCAGCAGCGGGGGGCCTTACCCTTCCTACAATGAGCAGTTCTTC
.	.	TRBJ2-2	TRBV7-2	CASSTVPLAGELFF	TGTGCCAGCAGCACCGTACCTCTCGCCGGGGAGCTGTTTTTT
few	.	TRBJ1-2	TRBV11-2	CASSLDLGGARDYGYTF	TGTGCCAGCAGCTTAGATCTAGGAGGGGCGCGGGACTATGGCTACACCTTC
.	TRBD1	TRBJ2-6	TRBV30	CAWSLGTGFSGANVLTF	TGTGCCTGGAGTCTTGGGACAGGCTTCTCTGGGGCCAACGTCCTGACTTTC
few	TRBD1	TRBJ1-2	TRBV11-2	CASSLARTGVSGYTF	TGTGCCAGCAGCTTGGCGCGGACAGGGGTTAGTGGCTACACCTTC
.	.	TRBJ1-1	TRBV18	CASSHMDRPNTEAFF	TGTGCCAGCTCACATATGGACAGACCGAACACTGAAGCTTTCTTT
.	.	TRBJ1-6	TRBV10-3	CAISDRAGDSPLHF	TGTGCCATCAGTGATAGGGCAGGGGATTCACCCCTCCACTTT
few	TRBD2	TRBJ2-1	TRBV28	CASSLSGLAGGPGYLF	TGTGCCAGCAGTTTATCCGGGCTAGCGGGAGGGCCTGGTTATCTCTTC
.	TRBD1	TRBJ1-1	TRBV11-2	CASSLGTGPTEAFF	TGTGCCAGCAGCTTAGGGACAGGGCCCACTGAAGCTTTCTTT
.	.	TRBJ1-6	TRBV19	CASTKYRDTRNSPLHF	TGTGCCAGTACCAAATACCGGGACACCCGAAATTCACCCCTCCACTTT